A selection of T cell receptor beta chains follows, all from one sample in a study of T cell responses to AZD1222 COVID-19 vaccine. Measured with immunoSEQ multiplex PCR; TCRdb has only the in-frame clones, and not every one. The sample consists of about 110,000 clones, roughly 90% of them appearing once. The sample was peripheral blood, taken on day 0 of AZD1222 vaccination. The receptors here all came from an adult in good health. CDR3s include the opening cysteine and the closing phenylalanine or tryptophan. Each record gives: J gene, V gene, clone size, D gene, CDR3 DNA, CDR3 protein. D genes are given only for firm matches. Part of the rows lack a size; the others show once, few, many or a class for expanded clones.

>TRBJ1-3|TRBV27|NA|NA
TGTGCCAGCAGTAAGAATCCTGGTCGATACCACTCTGGAAACACCATATATTTT
CASSKNPGRYHSGNTIYF
>TRBJ1-1|TRBV3-1/TRBV3-2|NA|NA
TGTGCCAGCAGCCACGATAACAGGGCTGAAGCTTTCTTT
CASSHDNRAEAFF
>TRBJ1-1|TRBV29-1|NA|NA
TGCAGCGTTGAAGATCCTGGAGGGGCCCGGAACACTGAAGCTTTCTTT
CSVEDPGGARNTEAFF
>TRBJ2-2|TRBV2|NA|NA
TGTGCCAGCAGAACAGGGATCGGGGAGCTGTTTTTT
CASRTGIGELFF
>TRBJ2-1|TRBV20-1|NA|NA
TGCAGTGCTAGTTCCGGAAAAGGTAGCTCCTACAATGAGCAGTTCTTC
CSASSGKGSSYNEQFF
>TRBJ1-4|TRBV10-3|NA|NA
TGTGCCATCAGTGCCCAGGGAGCTAATGAAAAACTGTTTTTT
CAISAQGANEKLFF
>TRBJ1-3|TRBV29-1|NA|TRBD1
TGCAGCGTTGCGGGACAGAGTTATGGAAACACCATATATTTT
CSVAGQSYGNTIYF
>TRBJ1-2|TRBV5-5|NA|NA
TGTGCCAGCAGCTTTAACGCTGGCTACACCTTC
CASSFNAGYTF
>TRBJ1-2|TRBV2|NA|NA
TGTGCCAGCAAGGAATACAACTATGGCTACACCTTC
CASKEYNYGYTF
>TRBJ1-1|TRBV5-8|NA|NA
TGTGCCAGCAGCTTTATGACCGGGACGCCGAACACTGAAGCTTTCTTT
CASSFMTGTPNTEAFF
>TRBJ2-2|TRBV10-1|few|NA
TGCGCCAGCTCTAGACAGATGGTTACCGGGGAGCTGTTTTTT
CASSRQMVTGELFF
>TRBJ1-3|TRBV5-4|NA|NA
TGTGCCAGCAGCCGTAAGGCCACCATATATTTT
CASSRKATIYF
>TRBJ2-1|TRBV10-3|NA|TRBD2
TGTGCCATCAGTGAGTTTAGCGGGAACAATGAGCAGTTCTTC
CAISEFSGNNEQFF
>TRBJ1-1|TRBV6-5|NA|TRBD1
TGTGCCAGCAGTTACTACTCCCTGGACAGGGGAACTGAAGCTTTCTTT
CASSYYSLDRGTEAFF
>TRBJ2-2|TRBV10-1|NA|NA
TGCGCCAGCAGTGAGTTGAACACCGGGGAGCTGTTTTTT
CASSELNTGELFF
>TRBJ2-7|TRBV30|few|TRBD2
TGTGCCTGGAGTATGGGACTAGCGGGGGCTTACGAGCAGTACTTC
CAWSMGLAGAYEQYF
>TRBJ2-7|TRBV10-3|NA|TRBD1
TGTGCCATCAGTGAGTCGGATCCGGGACAGGGCTACGAGCAGTACTTC
CAISESDPGQGYEQYF
>TRBJ2-3|TRBV29-1|once|NA
TGCAGCGCGGGTGCCGGGCGGTCCACAGATACGCAGTATTTT
CSAGAGRSTDTQYF
>TRBJ1-1|TRBV4-1|NA|NA
TGCGCCAGCAGCCAGGGACGGCAAAACACTGAAGCTTTCTTT
CASSQGRQNTEAFF
>TRBJ1-6|TRBV27|NA|TRBD1
TGTGCCACCAGGGCCGGGACAGAACTCTCCTATAATTCACCCCTCCACTTT
CATRAGTELSYNSPLHF
>TRBJ1-1|TRBV5-1|NA|TRBD1
TGCGCCAGCAGCTCCGGGACAGACATCAGGGAAAAAGCTTTCTTT
CASSSGTDIREKAFF
>TRBJ1-2|TRBV12-3/TRBV12-4|NA|TRBD1
TGTGCCAGCAGTGACAGGGTTGGCTACACCTTC
CASSDRVGYTF
>TRBJ1-4|TRBV27|NA|TRBD1
TGTGCCAGCAGTTTGGGACAGCATAATGAAAAACTGTTTTTT
CASSLGQHNEKLFF
>TRBJ2-7|TRBV5-1|NA|TRBD2
TGCGCCAGCAGGCTTACTAGCGGGGTTGAGAACGAGCAGTACTTC
CASRLTSGVENEQYF
>TRBJ2-7|TRBV7-2|NA|NA
TGTGCCAGCAGAAAGCTCTGGGGTGCGGACTCCTCCTACGAGCAGTACTTC
CASRKLWGADSSYEQYF
>TRBJ2-3|TRBV6-5|once|NA
TGTGCCAGCAGTTACTCCACCTTCACAGATACGCAGTATTTT
CASSYSTFTDTQYF
>TRBJ2-3|TRBV15|NA|NA
TGTGCCACCATCACGCGGGATACGCAGTATTTT
CATITRDTQYF
>TRBJ2-1|TRBV18|NA|TRBD2
TGTGCCAGCTCGCCGGGACTAGCGGTTTGGAATGAGCAGTTCTTC
CASSPGLAVWNEQFF
>TRBJ1-3|TRBV28|NA|NA
TGTGCCAGCAGTTTTCGGGGTTGGCCAGGAAACACCATATATTTT
CASSFRGWPGNTIYF
>TRBJ1-2|TRBV13|NA|NA
TGTGCCAGCAGCTTAGGCGCTAACTATGGCTACACCTTC
CASSLGANYGYTF
>TRBJ2-1|TRBV6-5|NA|NA
TGTGCCAGCAGTTCCTGGACAAATTACAATGAGCAGTTCTTC
CASSSWTNYNEQFF
>TRBJ2-5|TRBV4-2|NA|TRBD2
TGTGCCAGCAGCCCCGACGGGGGGGAGTTTGAGACCCAGTACTTC
CASSPDGGEFETQYF
>TRBJ1-5|TRBV7-2|NA|TRBD1
TGTGCCAGCAGCTCTCCAGGGGGCTGGCAGCCCCAGCATTTT
CASSSPGGWQPQHF
>TRBJ2-7|TRBV2|NA|NA
TGTGCCAGCCGCGAGGGCGAGCAGTACTTC
CASREGEQYF
>TRBJ2-1|TRBV18|NA|NA
TGTGCCAGCTCACCACCGGCAGGGCGGAATGAGCAGTTCTTC
CASSPPAGRNEQFF
>TRBJ2-1|TRBV7-8|NA|NA
TGTGCCAGCAGCGCCATGGGATCTTGGGGTGAGCAGTTCTTC
CASSAMGSWGEQFF